This TCR beta chain was recovered during a study of blood T cells in healthy people across ages. Study in general: Researchers report that template switching captured about one barcoded beta molecule per two T cells. General study results and limits: With age, beta diversity per million T cells declined roughly linearly, significantly by 40 to 50.

This CDR3 comprises 15 residues. Germline lookup yields CDR1 ENHRY and CDR2 SYGVKD. V was cut by 5 bases and J by 0 bases, with 10 bases left in between. Comments on this clonotype: Its target is not known.

PBMCs numbering at least 6 million were isolated per sample. Primed by a sample-barcoded 5' primer and a J-beta primer mix, a second PCR proceeded for about 6 to 11 cycles. With 12 random nucleotides, a template-switch adaptor tagged each individual cDNA molecule. TCRdb re-analysed the 5' RACE reads in MiXCR, keeping a single row per CDR3 protein. The sample comprises 1.8 million or so distinct CDR3 sequences, roughly two fifths of which are singletons, and 20% to 25% rests with the top ten. This chain connects TRBV10-3 to TRBJ1-4; D is undetermined. This clonotype was obtained from a human donor in good health. What was sequenced was blood. DNA for the CDR3: TGTGCCATCAGTAGGTCAGCTGCAACTAATGAAAAACTGTTTTTT. It specifies CAISRSAATNEKLFF.